What follows is one T cell receptor (beta chain) and its context. The antigen it binds to is not known. Base qualities were left out, and no much larger clone turns up one base away. This sample includes further DNA sequences coding for the same CDR3. V was cut back by 6 bases and J by 2 bases, leaving a gap of 8 bases between them. The CDR3 goes from the cysteine to the phenylalanine over 12 residues. The DNA shown is the 36-base CDR3, in frame from base 1. Taken from the germline V gene, the CDR1 and CDR2 loops are SQVTM and ANQGSEA. This specimen belongs to a study of shared clonotypes between healthy human individuals (dated by TCRdb to 2018 to 2021). Some background on the complete study: The cohort comprised two women and a few men aged 18 to 49 years. Each donor's leukapheresis produced roughly between roughly 0.9 and 9 billion PBMCs. For each donor, three plates each were used for CD4 naive and CD4 memory, two plates were used for CD8 naive, and one plate was used for CD8 memory. To increase sequencing depth and limit assay-specific biases, TCR repertoire library preparation and sequencing were carried out by different laboratories using diverse techniques. Blood TCR repertoires of a handful of healthy adults were deeply sequenced to estimate repertoire size and the extent of clonotype sharing between individuals. Paper-wide results and their limitations: Compared with non-shared clonotypes, the clonotypes found in all four sorted-subset donors had higher generation probabilities. Sampling was limited to blood, and TCR repertoires in tissue likely differ from TCR repertoires in blood. Incomplete sequencing was indicated by rarefaction of sorted-subset datasets, despite the large sequencing depth. Estimated clonotype richness was generally larger for naive than for memory subsets. Sharing across a handful of donors was observed for around 5% of naive CD4, about 4% of naive CD8, 2% to 2.5% of memory CD4, and around 0.44% of memory CD8 clonotypes. Because the study included a small number of donors, the genetic and exposure-history diversity represented was limited. Pairwise subsampling led to the expectation that sequencing depth would affect the degree of clonotype sharing among donors.

Using the deep immunoSEQ assay, multiplex PCR amplified TCR CDR3 regions from genomic DNA. Extracted genomic DNA from each cell subset was spread evenly across all wells of several immunoSEQ 96-well plates, with each plate serving as a replicate. For sorted subsets, each replicate PCR was loaded with 150 to 250 ng genomic DNA, equivalent to about 33,000 T cell genomes. Purified libraries were measured with a Qubit 3.0 fluorometer, size-checked on a Bioanalyzer 2100, and measured again with the KAPA Library Quantification kit. Every immunoSEQ 96-well plate was sequenced on a dedicated single-read 150-cycle Illumina NextSeq 550 flow cell. The source study handled its data this way. The immunoSEQ output contained only junctional sequences without quality scores, so filtering could not match that applied to full-length reads. Sequences were annotated with PyIR, a Python wrapper for IgBLAST v1.9, using IMGT germline references to assign V/J genes and CDR3. Reads with weak V/J assignments (E-value above 1e-6), missing CDR3, stop codons, out-of-frame junctions, or ambiguous translated residues were removed. V3J clonotypes were defined by identical inferred V gene, J gene, and CDR3 amino acid sequence. Percentage overlap between repertoires was computed as shared unique clonotypes divided by the size of the smaller repertoire. Repertoire richness was assessed with RTK rarefaction, the Chao1 estimator, and Recon v2.1 estimates of unobserved clonotypes. For all TCRbeta clonotypes obtained by the gDNA method from four donors, generation probabilities were computed with OLGA. TCRdb re-hosts the immuneACCESS table, in-frame sequences only. Its copies lack some clones; in the studies checked, an unresolved V gene accounts for under half of them, and the cause for the rest is not known. V and J calls and clone size follow that table, whereas D and trimming were derived from the DNA. Here the sample has under 300,000 clones; about 65% occur a single time. Around 10% of the sample comes from the top ten.

The donors were healthy, HIV-negative adults with no recently reported acute infections or vaccinations. Every donor was a Caucasian adult residing in Nashville, Tennessee, USA. CD4+ T cells were enriched by magnetic negative selection; naive cells were then positively selected on CD45RA, and the negative fraction formed the memory subset. Blood was obtained by leukapheresis, after which PBMCs were separated by Ficoll-Histopaque density gradient centrifugation and cryopreserved in liquid nitrogen vapor phase. Analytical flow cytometry was used to check the purity and quantity of each magnetically sorted T cell population. Each sorted fraction had its genomic DNA isolated and then quantified by UV absorbance on a Nanodrop 2000c.

The receptor's source is a man aged 30-40 years in good health. The chain links TRBV29-1 with TRBJ1-5; TRBD1 is perhaps the D gene, given 5 matching bases. The material sequenced was memory CD4+ T cells sorted from blood. The sample's cell subset or site label, in plain terms: CD45RA-negative fraction. At the DNA level, the sequence is TGCAGCGTCGGGGGGGGCAATCAGCCCCAGCATTTT. The encoded protein is CSVGGGNQPQHF.